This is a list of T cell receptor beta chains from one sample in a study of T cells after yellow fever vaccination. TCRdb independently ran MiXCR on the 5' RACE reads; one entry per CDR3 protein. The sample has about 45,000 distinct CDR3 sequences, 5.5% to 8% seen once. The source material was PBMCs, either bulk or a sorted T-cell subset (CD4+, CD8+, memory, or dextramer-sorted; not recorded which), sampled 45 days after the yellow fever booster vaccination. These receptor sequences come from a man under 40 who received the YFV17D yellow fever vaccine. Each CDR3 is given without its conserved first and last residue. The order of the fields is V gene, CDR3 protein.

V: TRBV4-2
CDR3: ASSQSQGPLYGYT

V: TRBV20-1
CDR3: SARAERLYEQY

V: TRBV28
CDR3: ASSPTGTGAYEQY

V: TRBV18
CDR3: ASSPTRQNEQF

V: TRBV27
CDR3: ASSFRQGKVGNYGYT

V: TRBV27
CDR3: ASSLQQGRIPLH

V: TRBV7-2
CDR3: ASSLAAGTLSYEQY

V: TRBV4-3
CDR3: ASSQEQTRRGYGYT

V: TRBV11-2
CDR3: ASSLVYRLAGVGGANVLT

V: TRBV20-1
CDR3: SAQGLAGSEQY

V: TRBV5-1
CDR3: ASSAPGHHPTQY

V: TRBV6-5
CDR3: ASSYSSGGYNEQF

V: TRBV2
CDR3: ASSGGQSSSYEQY

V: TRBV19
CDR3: ASISGETQY

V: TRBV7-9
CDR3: ASSQGSGSWNEQF

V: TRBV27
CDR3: ASMSVAGWDAPLH

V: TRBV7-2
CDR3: ASNDRGMKTQY

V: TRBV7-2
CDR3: ASSLEGSKNIQY

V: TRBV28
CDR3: ASTLAGPASYEQY

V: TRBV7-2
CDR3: ASSLGGVGEQY

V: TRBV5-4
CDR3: ASSLAPSGQNNEQF

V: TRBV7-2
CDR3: ASSPLSTNSGNTIY

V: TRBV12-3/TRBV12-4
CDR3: ASSFGGPGANVLT

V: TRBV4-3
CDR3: ASSQAGGETQY

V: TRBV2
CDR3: ASRRTGEQF

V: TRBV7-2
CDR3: ASSPQWVGNGPYEQY

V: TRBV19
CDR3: ASSIEGTAKNIQY

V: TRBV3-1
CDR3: ASSQDRALV

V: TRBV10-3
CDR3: AIASGQETQY

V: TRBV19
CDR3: ASSPGIAEQF

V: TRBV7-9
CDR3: ASSFAQETQY

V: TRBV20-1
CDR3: SARFLVGEQY

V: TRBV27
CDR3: ASSRRNSGYNEQF

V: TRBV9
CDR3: ASSVGGSNNEQF

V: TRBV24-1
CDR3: ATSDRLSGANVLT

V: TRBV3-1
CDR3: ASSPWGRDTGELF

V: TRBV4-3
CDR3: ASSQDLGDYEQY